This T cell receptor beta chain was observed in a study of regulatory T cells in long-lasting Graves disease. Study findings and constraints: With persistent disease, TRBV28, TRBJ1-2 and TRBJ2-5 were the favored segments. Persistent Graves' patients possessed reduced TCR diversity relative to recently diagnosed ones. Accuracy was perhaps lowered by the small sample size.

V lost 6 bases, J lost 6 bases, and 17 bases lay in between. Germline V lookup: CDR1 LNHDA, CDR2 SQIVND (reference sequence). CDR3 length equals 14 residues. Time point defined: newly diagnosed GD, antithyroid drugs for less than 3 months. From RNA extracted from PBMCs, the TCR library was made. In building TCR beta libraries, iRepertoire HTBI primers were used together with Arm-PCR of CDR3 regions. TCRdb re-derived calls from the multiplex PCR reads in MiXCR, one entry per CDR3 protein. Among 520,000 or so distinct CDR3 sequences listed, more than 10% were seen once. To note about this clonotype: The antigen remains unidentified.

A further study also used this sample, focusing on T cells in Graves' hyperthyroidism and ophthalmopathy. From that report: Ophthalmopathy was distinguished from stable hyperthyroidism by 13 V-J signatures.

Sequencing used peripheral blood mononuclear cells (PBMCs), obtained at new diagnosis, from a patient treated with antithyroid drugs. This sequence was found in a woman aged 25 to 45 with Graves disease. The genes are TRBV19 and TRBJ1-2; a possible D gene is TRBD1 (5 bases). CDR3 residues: CASSQTAGMDGYTF. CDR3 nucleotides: TGTGCCAGTAGCCAGACAGCTGGAATGGATGGCTACACCTTC.